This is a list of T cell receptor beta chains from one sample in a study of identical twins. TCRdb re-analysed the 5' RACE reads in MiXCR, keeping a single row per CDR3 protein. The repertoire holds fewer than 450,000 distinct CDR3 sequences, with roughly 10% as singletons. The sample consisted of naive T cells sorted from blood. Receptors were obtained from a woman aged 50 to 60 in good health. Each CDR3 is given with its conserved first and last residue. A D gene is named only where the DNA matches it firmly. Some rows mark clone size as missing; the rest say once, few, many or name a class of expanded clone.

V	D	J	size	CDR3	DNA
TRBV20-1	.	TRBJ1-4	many	CSALGIRKDEKLFF	TGCAGTGCCCTAGGGATTCGTAAGGATGAAAAACTGTTTTTT
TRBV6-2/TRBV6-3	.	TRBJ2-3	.	CASSYSGPSRDTQYF	TGTGCCAGCAGTTACTCGGGACCAAGTCGAGATACGCAGTATTTT
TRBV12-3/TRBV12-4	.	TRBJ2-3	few	CASSPGLYTDTQYF	TGTGCCAGCAGCCCCGGGCTCTACACAGATACGCAGTATTTT
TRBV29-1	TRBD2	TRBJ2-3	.	CSVEDRTSGRHAGTQYF	TGCAGCGTTGAAGATCGAACTAGCGGGAGGCACGCCGGGACGCAGTATTTT
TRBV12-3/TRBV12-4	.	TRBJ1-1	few	CASSFPTGVNTEAFF	TGTGCCAGCAGTTTCCCAACTGGCGTGAACACTGAAGCTTTCTTT
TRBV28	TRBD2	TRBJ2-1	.	CASKPRLAGGNSFF	TGTGCCAGCAAACCCAGACTAGCGGGAGGTAATTCGTTCTTC
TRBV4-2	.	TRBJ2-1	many	CASSPDGLTFHNEQFF	TGTGCCAGCAGCCCTGACGGACTGACCTTTCACAATGAGCAGTTCTTC
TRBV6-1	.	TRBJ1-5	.	CASSEEGRQPQHF	TGTGCCAGCAGTGAGGAGGGTAGGCAGCCCCAGCATTTT
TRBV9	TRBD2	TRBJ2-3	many	CASTVGGTDTQYF	TGTGCCAGCACCGTGGGGGGGACAGATACGCAGTATTTT
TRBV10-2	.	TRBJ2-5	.	CASSESTTVQETQYF	TGCGCCAGCAGTGAGTCGACTACAGTACAAGAGACCCAGTACTTC
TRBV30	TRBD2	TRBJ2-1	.	CAWSRIRRTSGYNEQFF	TGTGCCTGGAGTCGCATTAGAAGGACTAGCGGATACAATGAGCAGTTCTTC
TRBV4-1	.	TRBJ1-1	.	CASSPQRSDTEAFF	TGCGCCAGCAGCCCGCAGAGGTCTGACACTGAAGCTTTCTTT
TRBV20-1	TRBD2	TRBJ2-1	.	CSARDRAGLPSYNEQFF	TGCAGTGCTAGAGATCGAGCGGGGTTACCTTCCTACAATGAGCAGTTCTTC
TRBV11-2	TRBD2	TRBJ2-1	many	CASSHLAGRGNEQFF	TGTGCCAGCAGCCATCTAGCGGGAAGGGGGAATGAGCAGTTCTTC
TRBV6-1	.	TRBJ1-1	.	CASSKRSGTKTFF	TGTGCCAGCAGTAAACGATCCGGGACGAAAACTTTCTTT
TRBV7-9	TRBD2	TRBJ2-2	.	CASSSGTRVAGELFF	TGTGCCAGCAGCTCCGGGACTAGAGTGGCCGGGGAGCTGTTTTTT
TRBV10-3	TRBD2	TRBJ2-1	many	CATATSGTYNEQFF	TGTGCCACTGCGACTAGCGGAACCTACAATGAGCAGTTCTTC
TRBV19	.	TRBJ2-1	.	CASSMARSPGEQFF	TGTGCCAGTAGTATGGCTCGGTCCCCAGGTGAGCAGTTCTTC
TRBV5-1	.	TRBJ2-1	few	CASARNVINEQFF	TGCGCCAGCGCACGGAATGTGATAAATGAGCAGTTCTTC
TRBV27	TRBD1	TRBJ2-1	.	CASKVTGTGVYEQFF	TGTGCCAGCAAGGTCACCGGGACAGGGGTTTATGAGCAGTTCTTC
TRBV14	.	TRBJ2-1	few	CASSQGLDHSYNEQFF	TGTGCCAGCAGCCAAGGTTTGGATCACTCCTACAATGAGCAGTTCTTC
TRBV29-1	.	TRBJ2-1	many	CSVGWGHNEQFF	TGCAGCGTTGGGTGGGGACACAATGAGCAGTTCTTC
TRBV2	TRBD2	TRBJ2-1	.	CASSEPDLAGAYNEQFF	TGTGCCAGCAGTGAACCGGATCTAGCGGGGGCCTACAATGAGCAGTTCTTC
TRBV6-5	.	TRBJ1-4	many	CASSYSGASGHEKLFF	TGTGCCAGCAGTTACTCGGGAGCGTCGGGTCATGAAAAACTGTTTTTT
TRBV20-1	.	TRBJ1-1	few	CSATNPGTQAAFF	TGCAGTGCTACTAACCCCGGGACGCAGGCAGCTTTCTTT
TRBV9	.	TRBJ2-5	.	CASSVGDRETQYF	TGTGCCAGCAGCGTCGGGGATAGGGAGACCCAGTACTTC
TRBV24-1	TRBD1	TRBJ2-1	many	CATSETGVGSSYNEQFF	TGTGCCACCAGTGAGACAGGGGTCGGGAGCTCCTACAATGAGCAGTTCTTC
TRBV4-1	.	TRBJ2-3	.	CASSQDRVPGAPQYF	TGCGCCAGCAGCCAAGATAGGGTACCCGGGGCCCCGCAGTATTTT
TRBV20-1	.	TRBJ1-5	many	CSARDPLSSGDQPQHF	TGCAGTGCTAGAGATCCCCTATCGTCGGGGGATCAGCCCCAGCATTTT
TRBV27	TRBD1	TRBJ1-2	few	CASTRQGGDYGYTF	TGTGCCAGCACTAGACAGGGAGGGGACTATGGCTACACCTTC
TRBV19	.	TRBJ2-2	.	CASSSGPTNTGELFF	TGTGCCAGTAGTTCGGGACCGACGAACACCGGGGAGCTGTTTTTT
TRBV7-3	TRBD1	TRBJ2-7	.	CASSQDRGQYEQYF	TGTGCCAGCAGCCAGGACAGGGGCCAATACGAGCAGTACTTC
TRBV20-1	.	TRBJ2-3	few	CSVRGSGTDTQYF	TGCAGTGTCAGGGGTTCTGGTACAGATACGCAGTATTTT
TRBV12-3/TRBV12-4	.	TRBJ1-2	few	CASSFAGWGYGYTF	TGTGCCAGCAGTTTTGCGGGTTGGGGCTATGGCTACACCTTC
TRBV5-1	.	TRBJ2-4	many	CASSYGMPEDIQYF	TGCGCCAGCAGCTATGGCATGCCGGAGGACATTCAGTACTTC
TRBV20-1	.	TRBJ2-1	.	CSARGDGTYYNEQFF	TGCAGTGCTAGGGGAGACGGGACATACTACAATGAGCAGTTCTTC
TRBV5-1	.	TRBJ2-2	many	CASRQMQGTGELFF	TGCGCCAGCAGACAAATGCAGGGCACCGGGGAGCTGTTTTTT
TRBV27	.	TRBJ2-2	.	CASSGLGSGELFF	TGTGCCAGCAGTGGGCTAGGGTCCGGGGAGCTGTTTTTT
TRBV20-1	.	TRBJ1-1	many	CSARLQGNTEAFF	TGCAGTGCTCGGTTACAGGGGAACACTGAAGCTTTCTTT
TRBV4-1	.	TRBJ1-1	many	CASSQEAALNTEAFF	TGCGCCAGCAGCCAAGAAGCAGCACTGAACACTGAAGCTTTCTTT
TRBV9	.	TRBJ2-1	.	CASSPLPPPSSYNEQFF	TGTGCCAGCAGCCCACTGCCCCCCCCGAGCTCCTACAATGAGCAGTTCTTC
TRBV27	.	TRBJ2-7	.	CASSSDSLSYEQYF	TGTGCCAGCAGTTCCGACAGCCTCTCCTACGAGCAGTACTTC
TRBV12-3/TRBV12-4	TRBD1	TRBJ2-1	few	CASRPTGAAQFF	TGTGCCAGCAGACCTACAGGGGCTGCGCAGTTCTTC